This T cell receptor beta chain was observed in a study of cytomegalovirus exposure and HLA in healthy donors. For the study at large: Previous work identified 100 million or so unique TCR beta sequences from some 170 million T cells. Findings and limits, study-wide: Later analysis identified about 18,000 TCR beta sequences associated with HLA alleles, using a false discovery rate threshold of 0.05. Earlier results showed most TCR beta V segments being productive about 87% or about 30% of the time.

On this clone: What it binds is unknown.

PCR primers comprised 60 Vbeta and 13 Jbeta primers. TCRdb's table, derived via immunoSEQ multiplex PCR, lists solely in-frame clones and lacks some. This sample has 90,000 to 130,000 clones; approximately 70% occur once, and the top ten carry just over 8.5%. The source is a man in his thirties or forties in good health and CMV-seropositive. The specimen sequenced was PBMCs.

CDR3 DNA: TGTGCCATCAGCCCCTTAGCGGGAGGGCGGTCAACAGATACGCAGTATTTT. Translation gives CAISPLAGGRSTDTQYF. J is TRBJ2-3 and V is TRBV10-3, with 11 nucleotides matching TRBD2. J gave up 3 bases and V 6 bases, and 11 bases lay outside the gene matches. The V gene's germline CDR1 is ENHRY and CDR2 SYGVKD. This CDR3 has 17 amino acids.